The sample holds a few counts of the clone carrying this T cell receptor (beta chain). The data were taken from a study of blood T cells in healthy people across ages. Alongside a J-beta primer mix, a sample-barcoded 5' primer served in a second PCR lasting about 7 to 11 cycles. From the 5' RACE reads, TCRdb called clonotypes with MiXCR, one entry per CDR3 protein. The repertoire holds 800,000 to 950,000 distinct CDR3 sequences, with 25% to 35% as singletons. Germline trimming cut 6 bases from V and 3 bases from J; bases unmatched to any gene: 4. CDR3 length: 14 amino acids. At least 6 million PBMCs were isolated per sample. The sample also formed part of further work on T cells of mothers and their children.

Sequenced input: blood. This chain connects TRBV12-3 or TRBV12-4 to TRBJ2-7, with TRBD1 matching over 11 bases. The source is a middle-aged woman in good health. The CDR3 region has the DNA TGTGCCAGCAGCTGGACAGGGGGCCTCTACGAGCAGTACTTC. Its translation: CASSWTGGLYEQYF.